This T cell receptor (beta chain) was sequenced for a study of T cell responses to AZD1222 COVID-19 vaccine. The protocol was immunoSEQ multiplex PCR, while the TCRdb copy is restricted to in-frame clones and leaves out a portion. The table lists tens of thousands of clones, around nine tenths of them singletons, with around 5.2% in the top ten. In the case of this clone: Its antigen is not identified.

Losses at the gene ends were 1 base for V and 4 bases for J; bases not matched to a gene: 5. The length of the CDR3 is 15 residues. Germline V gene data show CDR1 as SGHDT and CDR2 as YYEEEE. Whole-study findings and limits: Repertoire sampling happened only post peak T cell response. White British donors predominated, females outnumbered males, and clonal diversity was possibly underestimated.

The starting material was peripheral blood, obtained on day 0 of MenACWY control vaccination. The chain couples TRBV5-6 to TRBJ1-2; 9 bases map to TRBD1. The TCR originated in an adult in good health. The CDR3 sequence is CASSLNRGLSYGYTF. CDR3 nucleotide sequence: TGTGCCAGCAGCTTGAACAGGGGGCTCTCCTATGGCTACACCTTC.